The T cell receptor beta chain described here comes from a study of PD-1 blockade in mismatch repair-deficient tumors. Every patient had mismatch repair deficiency by PCR or immunohistochemistry. This clone was seen only once. The assay was immunoSEQ multiplex PCR, and TCRdb's table has in-frame clones only and misses some. The repertoire consists of over 100,000 clones, with roughly 80% occurring once and the leading ten covering 4.7%. Germline V gives CDR1 MNHEY, CDR2 SMNVEV (reference sequence). Trimming stripped 2 bases from V and 3 bases from J, with 17 bases between. This CDR3 has 16 residues. The chain couples TRBV27 to TRBJ2-7; TRBD2 might be the D (7 bases). Here the sequenced sample was peripheral blood, taken around 60 weeks after starting pembrolizumab. The sequence was obtained from an adult with mismatch repair-deficient cancer. The CDR3 sequence is CASSLLRGADNYEQYF. CDR3 DNA sequence: TGTGCCAGCAGTTTACTTCGGGGGGCCGATAACTACGAGCAGTACTTC.